This TCR beta chain appears in the sequencing data of a study of blood T cell repertoires in COVID-19. Study context: COVID-19 samples collected from the United States, Italy and Spain covered acute and convalescent phases. T cells, B-cell-depleted T cells, or PBMCs supplied cDNA or gDNA.

In the authors' workflow: The authors estimated nucleated cell counts from reference gene primer amplification. Sequencing was performed with immunoSEQ multiplex PCR; in TCRdb, only in-frame clones are kept and a portion is missing. V, J and clone size are those of that table, while D and trimming were read from the DNA. This table holds around 300,000 clones, roughly nine tenths found once. Germline trimming cut 3 bases from V and 14 bases from J; bases unmatched to any gene: 4. CDR1 and CDR2 from the germline V gene are KGHSH and LQKENI. The CDR3 is made up of 11 amino acids. The sample consisted of peripheral blood. The chain joins TRBV18 to TRBJ2-1; 7 bases map to TRBD1. The sequence derives from a woman between 35 and 50 years old who had recovered from COVID-19. The chain's CDR3 is CASSPATGKFF. For the CDR3, the DNA is TGTGCCAGCTCACCGGCGACAGGGAAGTTCTTC.